One and the same sample provided the 8 T cell receptor beta chains below, sequenced in a study of T cells in women clearing cervical HPV infection. Data came from immunoSEQ multiplex PCR; TCRdb stores just in-frame clones and leaves some out. Reported are 20,000 to 25,000 clones; the ten largest clones contain around 24%. Sequencing was performed on blood buffy coat. The receptors come from a woman aged 18 to 75 with a cervical HPV16 infection that either progressed to CIN3+ or cleared (not recorded which).

Concerning this clone itself: The read comes to an end 3 residues before the CDR3 does, leaving the germline J gene to fill in the end. The chain employs TRBV7-2 and TRBJ2-1, with TRBD2 matching 10 bases. With V trimmed by 3 bases and J by 7 bases, 6 bases remained unmatched. Germline V CDR1 and CDR2: SGHTA, FQGNSA. The CDR3 runs to 15 residues. The CDR3 protein is CASSFTGLALNEQFF. CDR3 DNA (partial): TGTGCCAGCAGCTTCACGGGACTAGCGTTAAATGAG.

Comment on this clone: The read terminates 3 residues ahead of where the CDR3 ends, so the germline J gene completes it. V gene TRBV5-1 combines with J gene TRBJ2-7, with D perhaps matching TRBD2 (5 bases). Trimming took off 2 bases at V and 3 bases at J, with 12 bases between the two ends. Germline CDR1 SGHRS, CDR2 YFSETQ. CDR3 size: 14 residues. CDR3 sequence: CASSFRRVGYEQYF. Incomplete CDR3 DNA: TGCGCCAGCAGCTTTCGGCGGGTGGGCTACGAG.

Incomplete CDR3 DNA: TGCGCCAGCAGCCAAGAAGGGTTCCACGAG. The encoded protein is CASSQEGFHE. The entire CDR3 is CASSQEGFHEQYF. The chain combines TRBV4-1 with TRBJ2-7; D is uncertain. The CDR3 end lies 3 residues beyond the end of the read and is filled in from the germline J gene. The CDR3 runs 13 residues. Deletions cut 0 bases from V and 5 bases from J, with 8 bases between. CDR1 and CDR2 (germline): MGHRA, YSYEKL.

A remark on this clone: The sequence runs out 3 residues before the end of the CDR3; the remainder is reconstructed from the germline J gene. The rearrangement links TRBV23-1 to TRBJ1-1; D may be TRBD1 (5 bases). TRBV23-1 is an open reading frame, and its role is uncertain. This CDR3 contains 15 residues. Trimming shortened V by 1 base and J by 7 bases, and 16 bases separated the two germline ends. The covered CDR3 bases are TGCGCCAGCAGTCAATGTTGCAGGGTAATCCATGAA. As protein: CASSQCCRVIHE. From start to end, the CDR3 is CASSQCCRVIHEAFF.

Turning to this clone: The read ends 3 residues shy of where the CDR3 ends; the end is completed using the germline J gene. The chain is built from TRBV18 and TRBJ2-3, with 12 bases aligning to TRBD2. V lost 3 bases to trimming and J lost 0 bases; unmatched junction nucleotides: 13. Per the germline V gene, CDR1 is KGHSH and CDR2 is LQKENI. This CDR3 is 20 amino acids long. The CDR3 is CASSPSFLAGGYYSTDTQYF. Partial CDR3 DNA: TGTGCCAGCTCACCCTCTTTCCTAGCGGGAGGGTACTATAGCACAGATACG.

On this clone: The read is 3 residues too short to cover the CDR3 end, so that end is filled in from the germline J gene. The V and J genes are TRBV7-3 and TRBJ2-2; 8 bases agree with TRBD1. V shed 4 bases, J shed 4 bases, and the junction held 5 bases outside the gene matches. Germline V gene data show CDR1 as SGHTA and CDR2 as FQGTGA. This CDR3 is built from 15 residues. The part of the CDR3 DNA that was read is TGTGCCAGCAGCTCCCGGACAGGGAGCACCGGGGAG. Translating gives CASSSRTGSTGE. The whole CDR3 is CASSSRTGSTGELFF.

For this clone: Coverage ceases 3 residues before the CDR3 finishes, and the germline J gene fills in the end. The chain combines TRBV6-2 or TRBV6-3 with TRBJ1-1; tentatively, D is TRBD1 (5 bases). The V gene's germline CDR1 is MNHEY and CDR2 SVGEGT. This CDR3 has 12 amino acids. CDR3 bases read: TGTGCCAGCAGCCGTGGGGGGGGACAA. This translates into CASSRGGGQ. The CDR3, in full, reads CASSRGGGQAFF.

In the case of this clone: The CDR3 extends 3 residues past the end of the read, so its final part is completed from the germline J gene. The J gene is TRBJ2-7, the V gene TRBV2, with 10 bases lining up with TRBD1. Germline V CDR1 and CDR2: SNHLY, FYNNEI. Trimming at V came to 6 bases and at J to 5 bases, leaving 7 bases not matched to a gene. This CDR3 is 14 amino acids long. The part of the CDR3 DNA that was read is TGTGCCAGCAGAGACGGACAGGGGGTAGACGAG. As protein: CASRDGQGVDE. The complete CDR3 protein is CASRDGQGVDEQYF.